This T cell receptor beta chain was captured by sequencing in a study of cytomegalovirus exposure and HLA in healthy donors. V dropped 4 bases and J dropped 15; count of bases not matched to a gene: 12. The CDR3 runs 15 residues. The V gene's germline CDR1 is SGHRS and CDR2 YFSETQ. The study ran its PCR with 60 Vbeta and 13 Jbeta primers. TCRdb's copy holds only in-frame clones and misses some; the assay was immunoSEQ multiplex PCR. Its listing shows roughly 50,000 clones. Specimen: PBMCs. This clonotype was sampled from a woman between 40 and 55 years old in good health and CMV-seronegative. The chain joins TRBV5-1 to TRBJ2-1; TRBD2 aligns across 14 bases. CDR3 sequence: CASSPLGTSGSIVFF. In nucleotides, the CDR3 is TGCGCCAGCAGCCCCCTAGGGACTAGCGGGAGTATAGTGTTCTTC.